The 20 T cell receptor beta chains given below trace back to one sample, sequenced in a study of siplizumab effects on memory and regulatory T cells. Repertoires were generated with immunoSEQ multiplex PCR, while TCRdb's copy carries only in-frame clones and drops some. The sample lists roughly 120,000 clones, 80% to 95% occurring once. Material for sequencing was CD4+ T cells sorted from blood. The origin of the receptors is a human donor in good health.

The CDR3 sequence: CASTFGSGTDTQYF. The DNA for the CDR3 is TGCGCCAGTACATTTGGAAGCGGCACAGATACGCAGTATTTT. The chain links TRBV5-1 to TRBJ2-3, with no clear D. The germline V gene encodes CDR1 SGHRS and CDR2 YFSETQ. The CDR3 is 14 amino acids. Trimming cost V 8 bases and J 1 base, with 14 bases left between them.

The V gene is TRBV6-5, the J gene TRBJ2-1, with 9 nucleotides matching TRBD2. Germline assignment: CDR1 MNHEY and CDR2 SVGAGI. The CDR3 has 14 amino acids. The V and J ends lost 5 bases and 10 bases, in that order; junction bases with no gene match: 9. CDR3 in amino acids: CASSPVAGVVEQFF. The CDR3 nucleotides are TGTGCCAGCAGTCCGGTAGCGGGAGTGGTGGAGCAGTTCTTC.

The chain couples TRBV19 to TRBJ1-1; D not resolved. Germline values: CDR1 LNHDA, CDR2 SQIVND (reference sequence). V was cut by 11 bases and J by 0 bases, with 13 bases left in between. The CDR3 is 13 amino acids. CDR3 coding DNA: TGTGCCGCCCGACGGCAGATGAACACTGAAGCTTTCTTT. It codes for CAARRQMNTEAFF.

The chain employs TRBV7-2 and TRBJ1-5; D is unresolved. Germline assignment: CDR1 SGHTA and CDR2 FQGNSA. V lost 5 bases, J lost 2 bases, and 19 bases lay in between. The length of the CDR3 is 17 residues. For the CDR3, the DNA is TGTGCCAGCAGCACACACTCCCGGACCCTGGGCAATCAGCCCCAGCATTTT. This sequence encodes CASSTHSRTLGNQPQHF.

CDR3 nucleotide sequence: TGTGCCAGCAGCTTCGGAGGGCTGGGGACCGGAAACACCATATATTTT. Its protein product is CASSFGGLGTGNTIYF. This chain joins TRBV5-6 and TRBJ1-3; weak D call: TRBD1 (5 bases). Germline values: CDR1 SGHDT, CDR2 YYEEEE. The CDR3 is made up of 16 amino acids. The V end was cut by 2 bases, the J end by 4 bases, with 16 bases between.

This clone occurred once. V usage is TRBV5-1 and J usage is TRBJ2-1; 9 bases agree with TRBD2. J gave up 8 bases and V 0 bases, and 9 bases lay outside the gene matches. Germline V gene sequence: CDR1 SGHRS, CDR2 YFSETQ. This CDR3 is 16 amino acids long. The CDR3 is CASSLARVAGADEQFF. CDR3 coding DNA: TGCGCCAGCAGCTTGGCCAGGGTAGCGGGAGCGGATGAGCAGTTCTTC.

This chain links TRBV2 with TRBJ2-7; D possibly uses TRBD1 or TRBD2 (5 bases each). Germline lookup yields CDR1 SNHLY and CDR2 FYNNEI. CDR3 length equals 16 residues. V was clipped by 3 bases and J by 5 bases, with 20 bases between them. CDR3 DNA: TGTGCCAGCAGTGACGGGACCCCAGGGTCTCTTCACGAGCAGTACTTC. Its protein product is CASSDGTPGSLHEQYF.

V and J are TRBV5-4 and TRBJ2-3; D might be TRBD2 (6 bases). This CDR3 spans 15 amino acids. V was shortened by 4 bases and J by 2 bases, with 14 bases between the two germline ends. Per the germline V gene, CDR1 is SGHNT and CDR2 is YYREEE (reference sequence). CDR3 sequence: CASSPSAGVTDTQYF. The CDR3 nucleotides are TGTGCCAGCAGCCCCTCAGCGGGCGTCACAGATACGCAGTATTTT.

The chain links TRBV27 to TRBJ2-5; 8 bases fit TRBD2. This CDR3 is built from 13 residues. Per germline, CDR1 MNHEY and CDR2 SMNVEV (reference sequence). V lost 6 bases to trimming and J lost 5 bases; unmatched junction nucleotides: 5. The chain's CDR3 is CASSLTSAETQYF. In nucleotides, the CDR3 is TGTGCCAGCAGCCTGACTAGCGCGGAGACCCAGTACTTC.

A word on this clone: One junction end does not reproduce the germline sequence, and a read error may be involved. The chain is built from TRBV5-1 and TRBJ1-6; 7 bases agree with TRBD1. Germline values: CDR1 SGHRS, CDR2 YFSETQ. This CDR3 spans 14 amino acids. Here the CDR3 reads CASSLQGVRSPLHF. The CDR3 bases are TGTGCCAGCAGCTTGCAGGGGGTACGGTCACCCCTCCACTTT.

The V call is TRBV7-9, the J call TRBJ2-5; 10 nucleotides match TRBD2. The CDR3 has 16 amino acids. The V and J ends lost 5 bases and 5 bases, in that order; junction bases with no gene match: 11. Looked up from germline, CDR1 is SEHNR and CDR2 is FQNEAQ (reference sequence). The CDR3 loop reads CASSPPGLASSETQYF. Here the CDR3 DNA reads TGTGCCAGCAGCCCACCGGGACTAGCGTCGTCGGAGACCCAGTACTTC.

This chain links TRBV2 with TRBJ1-1; D unresolved. Germline loops: CDR1 SNHLY, CDR2 FYNNEI. The CDR3 has 13 amino acids. V was shortened by 7 bases and J by 0 bases, with 9 bases between the two germline ends. The CDR3 loop reads CASTIDVNTEAFF. As DNA, the CDR3 is TGTGCCAGCACTATCGACGTGAACACTGAAGCTTTCTTT.

The CDR3 coding sequence is TGTGCTAGTGGTTTGGTCCCGATGACTAGCGGGGTCTACGAGCAGTACTTC. Protein sequence: CASGLVPMTSGVYEQYF. The chain combines TRBV12-5 with TRBJ2-7; 11 bases are a match to TRBD2. V shed 0 bases, J shed 3 bases, and the junction held 7 bases outside the gene matches. In germline, CDR1 is LGHNT, CDR2 FRNRAP. The CDR3 sequence is 17 residues long.

V gene TRBV7-2 combines with J gene TRBJ2-1, with 11 bases identical to TRBD2. The CDR3 loop spans 16 amino acids. Germline CDR1 reads SGHTA; CDR2 reads FQGNSA. V trimming: 3 bases; J trimming: 5 bases; junction bases outside the gene matches: 6. The CDR3 DNA reads TGTGCCAGCAGCTTTAGCGGGAGGGCAGGCGACAATGAGCAGTTCTTC. This translates into CASSFSGRAGDNEQFF.

The J gene is TRBJ2-1, the V gene TRBV7-2; 11 bases are shared with TRBD1. The V gene end was trimmed by 5 bases and the J gene end by 8 bases; junction bases not matched to a gene: 5. The CDR3 loop spans 14 amino acids. Germline lookup yields CDR1 SGHTA and CDR2 FQGNSA. The CDR3 nucleotides are TGTGCCAGCAGCCCGGGACAGGGGGTCGATGAGCAGTTCTTC. Its protein is CASSPGQGVDEQFF.

The chain has TRBV15 and TRBJ2-5, with TRBD2 matching 9 bases. CDR3 length: 16 amino acids. Trimming cost V 1 base and J 4 bases; bases outside gene matches: 7. Per germline, CDR1 LNHNV and CDR2 YYDKDF (reference sequence). The CDR3 coding sequence is TGTGCCACCAGCAGAGTTGCGGGAGGGCCTGGAGAGACCCAGTACTTC. The encoded protein is CATSRVAGGPGETQYF. The complete variable domain, with remaining parts taken from reference TRBV15 and TRBJ2-5, reads DAMVIQNPRYQVTQFGKPVTLSCSQTLNHNVMYWYQQKSSQAPKLLFHYYDKDFNNEADTPDNFQSRRPNTSFCFLDIRSPGLGDTAMYLCATSRVAGGPGETQYFGPGTRLLVL.

This chain links TRBV4-1 with TRBJ1-1; 7 nucleotides match TRBD1. Per germline, CDR1 MGHRA and CDR2 YSYEKL. V lost 3 bases, J lost 6 bases, and 4 bases stayed unmatched. CDR3 length equals 13 residues. The CDR3 region has the DNA TGCGCCAGCAGCCACAGGGGGTTCTCTGAAGCTTTCTTT. It translates to CASSHRGFSEAFF.

This sequence joins TRBV5-1 and TRBJ2-2; D possibly matches TRBD1 or TRBD2 (5 bases each). Per the germline V gene, CDR1 is SGHRS and CDR2 is YFSETQ. This CDR3 is built from 16 residues. Trimming took 0 bases from V and 0 from J, leaving 9 bases between them. CDR3 in DNA: TGCGCCAGCAGCTTGGCGGGGCAGTCGAACACCGGGGAGCTGTTTTTT. This codes for CASSLAGQSNTGELFF.

The chain has TRBV6-1 and TRBJ2-7, with D possibly TRBD1 on 6 matching bases. The CDR3 runs 13 residues. Looked up from germline, CDR1 is MNHNS and CDR2 is SASEGT. V was trimmed by 8 bases and J by 4 bases, leaving 15 bases between them. Written as DNA, the CDR3 is TGTGCCAGCGGACACAGGGACGTTTACGAGCAGTACTTC. Its translation is CASGHRDVYEQYF.

V is TRBV28 and J is TRBJ1-5, with unresolved D. From germline, CDR1 is MDHEN and CDR2 SYDVKM. V lost 4 bases to trimming and J lost 4 bases, with 8 bases between them. The CDR3 extends over 13 amino acids. The CDR3 loop is CASSYGVNQPQHF. The CDR3 DNA sequence: TGTGCCAGCAGTTACGGGGTTAATCAGCCCCAGCATTTT.